This entry lists 25 T cell receptor beta chains sequenced from one sample in a study of T cells after yellow fever vaccination. TCRdb reprocessed the 5' RACE reads with MiXCR, giving one entry per CDR3 protein. The data hold hundreds of thousands of distinct CDR3 sequences, with under 15% observed a single time. Sequences were derived from CD4+ T cells sorted from PBMCs, sampled 15 days after the yellow fever booster vaccination. Source of these receptors: a man aged 18 to 30 who received the YFV17D yellow fever vaccine.

At least ten counts were recorded for this clonotype. The chain links TRBV4-3 to TRBJ2-7, with D perhaps matching TRBD1 (5 bases). V shed 1 base and J shed 2 bases, with 12 bases lying between them. This CDR3 comprises 15 residues. CDR1 is LGHNA, CDR2 YSLEER, per germline. CDR3 DNA sequence: TGCGCCAGCAGCCAAGGGCTCGACAGTACCTACGAGCAGTACTTC. Amino acid sequence: CASSQGLDSTYEQYF.

In its sample, this clonotype was seen many times. V usage is TRBV18 and J usage is TRBJ1-1; D gene uncertain. This CDR3 contains 14 residues. Trimming shortened V by 1 base and J by 1 base, and 7 bases separated the two germline ends. The germline V gene encodes CDR1 KGHSH and CDR2 LQKENI. This chain's CDR3 is CASSPLAENTEAFF. The DNA for the CDR3 is TGTGCCAGCTCACCACTGGCGGAGAACACTGAAGCTTTCTTT.

The gene calls are TRBV7-8 and TRBJ1-1; D is perhaps TRBD1 (5 bases). This CDR3 comprises 16 residues. Germline-derived CDR1 and CDR2 are SGHVS and FQNEAQ. V lost 0 bases and J lost 0, with 11 bases in between. The CDR3 DNA is TGTGCCAGCAGCTTAGCTCCGGGACGCATGAACACTGAAGCTTTCTTT. Translation: CASSLAPGRMNTEAFF.

The V gene is TRBV9, the J gene TRBJ2-3; 8 bases map to TRBD2. This CDR3 spans 15 amino acids. J lost 11 bases, V lost 0 bases, and 11 bases had no gene match. The V gene's germline CDR1 is SGDLS and CDR2 YYNGEE. The CDR3 nucleotides are TGTGCCAGCAGCGTAGTGGGCGGGGGGCCAGGTGAGCAGTATTTT. It specifies CASSVVGGGPGEQYF.

The V call is TRBV7-2, the J call TRBJ1-5; D remains ambiguous. CDR1 is SGHTA and CDR2 is FQGNSA in the germline V gene. The V gene lost 5 bases and the J gene lost 6 bases, with 11 bases spanning the gap. The CDR3 sequence is 13 residues long. The CDR3 protein is CASSLRGVQPQHF. DNA of the CDR3: TGTGCCAGCAGCCTCCGAGGTGTTCAGCCCCAGCATTTT.

This clonotype was detected a few times. The chain has TRBV18 and TRBJ1-1; D not certain. Germline V gives CDR1 KGHSH, CDR2 LQKENI. The CDR3 length is 13 residues. V dropped 3 bases and J dropped 4 bases, with 9 bases sitting between them. The CDR3 DNA is TGTGCCAGCTCACCGGGCAGAGGCACTGAAGCTTTCTTT. It yields the protein CASSPGRGTEAFF.

This clonotype was detected a few times. The chain uses TRBV12-3 or TRBV12-4 and TRBJ1-6, with D unclear. The germline V and J ends were trimmed by 3 bases and 9 bases, with 6 bases remaining between them. This CDR3 contains 12 residues. The CDR3 DNA reads as TGTGCCAGCAGTTTCGAGGGTTCACCCCTCCACTTT. Translating it yields CASSFEGSPLHF.

This clonotype was counted between two and nine times. This chain uses TRBV18 with TRBJ2-5; unclear D gene. The CDR3 contains 13 residues. V lost 2 bases and J 5 bases, leaving 9 bases between the germline ends. The germline V gene encodes CDR1 KGHSH and CDR2 LQKENI. The CDR3 protein is CASSPSTRETQYF. CDR3 DNA: TGTGCCAGCTCACCATCGACAAGGGAGACCCAGTACTTC.

The sample holds a few counts of this clonotype. The chain combines TRBV11-2 with TRBJ1-6; TRBD1 agrees at 7 bases. Germline lookup yields CDR1 SGHAT and CDR2 FQNNGV. There are 14 residues in the CDR3. Trimming took 1 base from V and 9 from J; bases not matched to a gene: 3. The CDR3 region has the DNA TGTGCCAGCAGCTTAGCAGGGGGTGGTTCACCCCTCCACTTT. This sequence encodes CASSLAGGGSPLHF.

This clonotype occurred a few times. V gene TRBV18 combines with J gene TRBJ2-7; possible D gene TRBD2, 6 bases. V was shortened by 3 bases and J by 2 bases, with 14 bases between the two germline ends. The CDR3 is 15 residues long. CDR1 is KGHSH and CDR2 is LQKENI in the germline V gene. CDR3 residues: CASSPMVLATYEQYF. The CDR3 DNA follows: TGTGCCAGCTCACCTATGGTACTAGCCACCTACGAGCAGTACTTC.

This clonotype was seen only a few times. The genes are TRBV6-2 or TRBV6-3 and TRBJ2-2; the D is unclear. Germline V gene lookup returns CDR1 MNHEY and CDR2 SVGEGT. Trimming removed 3 bases at V and 2 bases at J, with 13 bases between. The CDR3 is 16 amino acids. The CDR3 spells CASSYWMGINTGELFF. CDR3 DNA sequence: TGTGCCAGCAGTTATTGGATGGGTATTAACACCGGGGAGCTGTTTTTT.

The chain carries TRBV3-1 and TRBJ2-1; D remains unclear. Trimming took 5 bases from V and 5 from J, leaving 10 bases between them. The length of the CDR3 is 13 residues. Germline V CDR1 and CDR2: LGHDT, YNNKEL (reference sequence). Written as DNA, the CDR3 is TGTGCCAGCAGCTTTCGCAGAGACAATGAGCAGTTCTTC. Protein sequence: CASSFRRDNEQFF.

V and J are TRBV20-1 and TRBJ1-1, with a weak D call TRBD1 (6 bases). This CDR3 comprises 14 residues. Germline loops: CDR1 DFQATT, CDR2 SNEGSKA (reference sequence). Trimming removed 3 bases at V and 0 bases at J, with 11 bases between. Here the CDR3 reads CSASHPGVNTEAFF. The CDR3 DNA sequence: TGCAGTGCTAGCCACCCAGGGGTGAACACTGAAGCTTTCTTT.

This clonotype was seen only a few times. This sequence joins TRBV6-5 and TRBJ1-6; tentative D call: TRBD1 (5 bases). V was shortened by 0 bases and J by 6 bases, with 12 bases between the two germline ends. Per the germline V gene, CDR1 is MNHEY and CDR2 is SVGAGI. This CDR3 has 16 amino acids. DNA of the CDR3: TGTGCCAGCAGTTACTCCCCGGGGCTTGGTAATTCACCCCTCCACTTT. Translated, it gives CASSYSPGLGNSPLHF.

This chain links TRBV3-1 with TRBJ2-1; D assignment may be TRBD1 or TRBD2 (5 bases each). CDR1 is LGHDT and CDR2 is YNNKEL in the germline V gene (reference sequence). Trimming took 4 bases from V and 12 from J, leaving 13 bases between them. The CDR3 is 12 amino acids. The CDR3 region is CASSPRDQGQFF. As DNA, the CDR3 is TGTGCCAGCAGCCCCCGGGACCAAGGGCAGTTCTTC.

J is TRBJ2-2 and V is TRBV18; D is possibly TRBD1 or TRBD2 (5 bases each). With 4 bases removed from V and 5 bases from J, the gap between germline ends came to 14 bases. Germline V lookup: CDR1 KGHSH, CDR2 LQKENI. CDR3 length: 15 amino acids. CDR3 sequence (DNA): TGTGCCAGCTCACAACACGTGGGGGAAACCGGGGAGCTGTTTTTT. Translating it yields CASSQHVGETGELFF.

This clonotype has a count of ten or more. CDR3: CASSQGYLNTEAFF. For the CDR3, the DNA is TGCGCCAGCAGCCAAGGCTATTTAAACACTGAAGCTTTCTTT. This chain joins TRBV4-3 and TRBJ1-1; D is undetermined. The CDR3 has 14 residues. Germline CDR1 reads LGHNA; CDR2 reads YSLEER. V lost 1 base to trimming and J lost 2 bases, with 8 bases between them.

The chain carries TRBV7-8 and TRBJ2-3; possible D gene TRBD2, 5 bases. The germline V and J ends were trimmed by 5 bases and 3 bases, with 15 bases remaining between them. The CDR3 loop spans 15 amino acids. The germline CDR1 and CDR2 sequences are SGHVS and FQNEAQ. The CDR3 sequence is CASSHRASLTDTQYF. CDR3 nucleotides: TGTGCCAGCAGCCATAGGGCTAGCTTGACAGATACGCAGTATTTT.

Details on this clonotype: It may be a read error: a sequence one base away is much more abundant. The CDR3 DNA reads as TGTGCCAGCAGCTTACGGGACAGAACCTCCGAGCAGTACTTC. It translates to CASSLRDRTSEQYF. The chain joins TRBV7-2 to TRBJ2-7; 7 bases are a match to TRBD1. Germline CDR1 and CDR2: SGHTA and FQGNSA. CDR3 size: 14 residues. After removal of 2 bases from V and 6 bases from J, the junction contained 7 bases not matched to a gene.

Many counts were recorded for this clonotype. V gene TRBV7-2 combines with J gene TRBJ2-2; D is ambiguous. The CDR3 length is 16 residues. Trimming removed 1 base from V and 2 bases from J, with 11 bases in between. Germline lookup yields CDR1 SGHTA and CDR2 FQGNSA. CDR3 loop: CASSLVVGLNTGELFF. The CDR3 bases are TGTGCCAGCAGCTTAGTTGTTGGTCTAAACACCGGGGAGCTGTTTTTT.

In this sample, this clonotype turned up a few times. This chain joins TRBV4-3 and TRBJ1-1, with a weak D call TRBD1 (5 bases). V was trimmed by 0 bases and J by 5 bases, leaving 10 bases between them. The CDR3 has 14 amino acids. Germline loops: CDR1 LGHNA, CDR2 YSLEER. The CDR3 protein is CASSQDPGTTEAFF. The CDR3 region has the DNA TGCGCCAGCAGCCAAGACCCGGGGACGACTGAAGCTTTCTTT.

This clonotype was counted between two and nine times. J is TRBJ2-1 and V is TRBV12-3 or TRBV12-4, with D unclear. V dropped 3 bases and J dropped 5 bases, with 11 bases sitting between them. The CDR3 sequence is 14 residues long. The CDR3 region has the DNA TGTGCCAGCAGTTTCTTCGGCAGTAACAATGAGCAGTTCTTC. It translates to CASSFFGSNNEQFF.

Only a few counts were recorded for this clonotype. The chain has TRBV4-1 and TRBJ2-4; maybe TRBD2 (6 bases). Germline-derived CDR1 and CDR2 are MGHRA and YSYEKL. CDR3 length: 18 residues. V was trimmed by 3 bases and J by 2 bases, leaving 20 bases between them. The CDR3 region is CASSHGGVRGRSKNIQYF. CDR3 sequence (DNA): TGCGCCAGCAGCCACGGGGGAGTCCGGGGGAGATCCAAAAACATTCAGTACTTC.

Written as DNA, the CDR3 is TGTGCCAGCAGTAAAACTGAGATAGCCAAAAACATTCAGTACTTC. Its protein is CASSKTEIAKNIQYF. The V gene is TRBV27, the J gene TRBJ2-4; D is unclear. V gave up 5 bases and J gave up 0 bases, with 11 bases separating them. From germline, CDR1 is MNHEY and CDR2 SMNVEV (reference sequence). This CDR3 contains 15 residues.

The chain combines TRBV5-1 with TRBJ2-6, with D hard to call. The CDR3 spans 16 residues. The V and J ends lost 2 bases and 2 bases respectively, with 11 bases between them. Germline CDR1 and CDR2: SGHRS and YFSETQ. CDR3 nucleotide sequence: TGCGCCAGCAGCTTTCGACTGACGGCTGGGGCCAACGTCCTGACTTTC. This gives the protein CASSFRLTAGANVLTF.